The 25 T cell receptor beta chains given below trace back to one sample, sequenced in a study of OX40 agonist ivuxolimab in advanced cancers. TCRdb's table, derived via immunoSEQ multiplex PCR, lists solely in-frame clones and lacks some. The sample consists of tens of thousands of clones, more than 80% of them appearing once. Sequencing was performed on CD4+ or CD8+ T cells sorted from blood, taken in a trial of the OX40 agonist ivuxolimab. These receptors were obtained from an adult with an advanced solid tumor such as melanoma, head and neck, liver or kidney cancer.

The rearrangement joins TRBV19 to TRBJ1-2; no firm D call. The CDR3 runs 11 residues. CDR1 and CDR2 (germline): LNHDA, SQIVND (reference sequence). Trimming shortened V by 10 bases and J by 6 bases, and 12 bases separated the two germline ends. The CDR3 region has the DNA TGTGCCACTAGGTCCTCGGATGGCTACACCTTC. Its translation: CATRSSDGYTF.

The CDR3 bases are TGTGCCAGCAGCTTATCTGCGACAGGGGGCGATGGCTACACCTTC. Translation gives CASSLSATGGDGYTF. V is TRBV11-2 and J is TRBJ1-2, with 10 bases aligning to TRBD1. Germline trimming cut 2 bases from V and 6 bases from J; bases unmatched to any gene: 6. The CDR3 contains 15 residues. Germline CDR1 reads SGHAT; CDR2 reads FQNNGV.

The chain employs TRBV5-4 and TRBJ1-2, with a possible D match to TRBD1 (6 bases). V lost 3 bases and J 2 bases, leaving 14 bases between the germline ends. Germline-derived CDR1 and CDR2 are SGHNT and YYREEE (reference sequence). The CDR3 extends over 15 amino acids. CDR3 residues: CASSSDRIKNYGYTF. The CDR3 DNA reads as TGTGCCAGCAGCTCAGACAGGATTAAGAACTATGGCTACACCTTC.

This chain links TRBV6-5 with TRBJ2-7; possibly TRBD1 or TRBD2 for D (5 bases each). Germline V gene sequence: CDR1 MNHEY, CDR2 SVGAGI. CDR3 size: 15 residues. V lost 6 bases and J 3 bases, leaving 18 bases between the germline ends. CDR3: CASSKRGPSLYEQYF. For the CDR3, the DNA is TGTGCCAGCAGCAAAAGGGGACCGTCTCTCTACGAGCAGTACTTC.

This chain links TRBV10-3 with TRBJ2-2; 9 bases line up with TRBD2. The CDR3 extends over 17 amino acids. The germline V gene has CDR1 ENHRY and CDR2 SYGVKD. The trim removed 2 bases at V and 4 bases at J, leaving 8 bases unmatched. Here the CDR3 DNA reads TGTGCCATCAGTGAGGTCAATAGCGGGAGAGGCACCGGGGAGCTGTTTTTT. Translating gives CAISEVNSGRGTGELFF.

CDR3 nucleotides: TGTGCCAGCAGTCCCAACTATAGCAATCAGCCCCAGCATTTT. It encodes CASSPNYSNQPQHF. The chain combines TRBV27 with TRBJ1-5; D is uncertain. The CDR3 has 14 residues. V was trimmed by 5 bases and J by 0 bases, leaving 8 bases between them. The germline gives CDR1 MNHEY, CDR2 SMNVEV (reference sequence).

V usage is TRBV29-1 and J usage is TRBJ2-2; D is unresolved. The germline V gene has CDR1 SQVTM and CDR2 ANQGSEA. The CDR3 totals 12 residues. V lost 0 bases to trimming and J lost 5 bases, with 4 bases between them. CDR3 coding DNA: TGCAGCGTTGAAGAGGATACCGGGGAGCTGTTTTTT. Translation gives CSVEEDTGELFF.

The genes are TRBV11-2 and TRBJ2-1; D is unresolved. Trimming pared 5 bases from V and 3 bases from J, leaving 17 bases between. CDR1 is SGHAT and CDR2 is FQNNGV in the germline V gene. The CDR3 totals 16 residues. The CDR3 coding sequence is TGTGCCAGCAGCCCTCCTAACAGTCGAGACTACAATGAGCAGTTCTTC. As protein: CASSPPNSRDYNEQFF. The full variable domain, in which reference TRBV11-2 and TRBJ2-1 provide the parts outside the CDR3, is EAGVAQSPRYKIIEKRQSVAFWCNPISGHATLYWYQQILGQGPKLLIQFQNNGVVDDSQLPKDRFSAERLKGVDSTLKIQPAKLEDSAVYLCASSPPNSRDYNEQFFGPGTRLTVL.

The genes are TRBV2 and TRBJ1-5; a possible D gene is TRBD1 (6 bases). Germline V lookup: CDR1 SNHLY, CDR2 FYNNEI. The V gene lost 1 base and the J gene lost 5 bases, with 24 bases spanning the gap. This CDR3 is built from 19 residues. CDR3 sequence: CASSEDVMFHRAEDQPQHF. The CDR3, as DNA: TGTGCCAGCAGTGAAGACGTGATGTTTCACAGGGCAGAAGATCAGCCCCAGCATTTT.

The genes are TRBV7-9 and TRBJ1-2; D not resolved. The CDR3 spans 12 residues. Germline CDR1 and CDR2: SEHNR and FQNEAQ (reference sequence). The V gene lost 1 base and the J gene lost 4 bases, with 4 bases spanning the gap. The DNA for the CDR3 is TGTGCCAGCAGCTTAGGTACCTATGGCTACACCTTC. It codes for CASSLGTYGYTF.

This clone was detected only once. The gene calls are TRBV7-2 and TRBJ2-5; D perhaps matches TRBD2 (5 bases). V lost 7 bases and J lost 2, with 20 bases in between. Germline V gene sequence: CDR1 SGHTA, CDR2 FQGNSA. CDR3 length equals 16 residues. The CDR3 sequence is CASTRLLGGQQETQYF. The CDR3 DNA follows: TGTGCCAGCACCCGACTCCTCGGCGGGCAGCAAGAGACCCAGTACTTC.

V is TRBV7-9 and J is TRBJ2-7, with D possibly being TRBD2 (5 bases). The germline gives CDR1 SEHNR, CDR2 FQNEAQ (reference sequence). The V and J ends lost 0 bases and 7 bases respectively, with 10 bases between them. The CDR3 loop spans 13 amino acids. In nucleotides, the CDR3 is TGTGCCAGCAGCTTAGCCCGGGATATGGAGCAGTACTTC. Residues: CASSLARDMEQYF.

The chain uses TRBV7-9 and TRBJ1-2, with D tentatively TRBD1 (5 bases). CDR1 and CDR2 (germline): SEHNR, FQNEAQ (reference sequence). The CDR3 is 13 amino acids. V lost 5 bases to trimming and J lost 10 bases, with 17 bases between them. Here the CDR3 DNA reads TGTGCCAGCAGCACACCGGGACGGATGGACTACACCTTC. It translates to CASSTPGRMDYTF.

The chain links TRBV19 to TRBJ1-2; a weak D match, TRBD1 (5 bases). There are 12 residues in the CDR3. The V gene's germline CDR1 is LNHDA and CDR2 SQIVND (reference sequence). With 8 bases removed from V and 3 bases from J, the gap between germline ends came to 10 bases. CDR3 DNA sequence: TGTGCCAGTGTGACAGTGGACTATGGCTACACCTTC. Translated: CASVTVDYGYTF.

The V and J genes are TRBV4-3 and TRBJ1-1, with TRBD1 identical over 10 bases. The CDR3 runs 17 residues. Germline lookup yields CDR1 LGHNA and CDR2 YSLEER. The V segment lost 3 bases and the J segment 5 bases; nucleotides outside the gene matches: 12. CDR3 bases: TGCGCCAGCAGCCAGACACCAGCGGGGACAGGGGTGACTGAAGCTTTCTTT. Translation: CASSQTPAGTGVTEAFF.

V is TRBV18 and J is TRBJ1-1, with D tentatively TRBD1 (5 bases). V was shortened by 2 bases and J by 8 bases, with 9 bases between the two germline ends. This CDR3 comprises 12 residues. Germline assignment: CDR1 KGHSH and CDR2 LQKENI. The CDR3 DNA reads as TGTGCCAGCTCACCAACAGGTCCCGAAGCTTTCTTT. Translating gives CASSPTGPEAFF.

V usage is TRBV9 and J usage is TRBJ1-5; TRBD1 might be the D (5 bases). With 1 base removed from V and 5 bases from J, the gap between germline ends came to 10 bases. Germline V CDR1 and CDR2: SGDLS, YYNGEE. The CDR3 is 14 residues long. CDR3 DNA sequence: TGTGCCAGCAGCGTATTTGGGGGGGATCAGCCCCAGCATTTT. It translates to CASSVFGGDQPQHF.

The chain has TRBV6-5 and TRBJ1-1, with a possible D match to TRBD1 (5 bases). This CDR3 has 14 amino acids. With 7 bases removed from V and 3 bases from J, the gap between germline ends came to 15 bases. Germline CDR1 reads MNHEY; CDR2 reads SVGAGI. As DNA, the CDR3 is TGTGCCAGCACGTCCGGGGGAACGGACACTGAAGCTTTCTTT. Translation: CASTSGGTDTEAFF.

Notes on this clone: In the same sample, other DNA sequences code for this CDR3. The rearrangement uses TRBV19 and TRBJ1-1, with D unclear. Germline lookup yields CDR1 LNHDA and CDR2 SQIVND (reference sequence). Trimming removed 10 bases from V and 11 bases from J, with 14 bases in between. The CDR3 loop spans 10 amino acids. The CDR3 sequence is CATVEEKAFF. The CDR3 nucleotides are TGTGCCACCGTTGAAGAGAAGGCTTTCTTT.

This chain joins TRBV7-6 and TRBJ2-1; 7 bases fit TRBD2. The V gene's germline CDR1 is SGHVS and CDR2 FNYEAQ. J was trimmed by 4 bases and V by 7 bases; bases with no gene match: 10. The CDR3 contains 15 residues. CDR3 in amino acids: CASIRRTSPYNEQFF. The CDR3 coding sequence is TGTGCCAGCATCCGCCGGACTAGTCCGTACAATGAGCAGTTCTTC. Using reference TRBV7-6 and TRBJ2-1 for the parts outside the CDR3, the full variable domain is GAGVSQSPRYKVTKRGQDVALRCDPISGHVSLYWYRQALGQGPEFLTYFNYEAQQDKSGLPNDRFSAERPEGSISTLTIQRTEQRDSAMYRCASIRRTSPYNEQFFGPGTRLTVL.

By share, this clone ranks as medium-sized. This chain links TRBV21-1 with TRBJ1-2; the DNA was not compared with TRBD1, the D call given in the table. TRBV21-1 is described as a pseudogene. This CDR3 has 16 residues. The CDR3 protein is CASSKALDRGDYGYTF. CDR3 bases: TGTGCCAGCAGCAAAGCGCTGGACAGGGGGGACTATGGCTACACCTTC.

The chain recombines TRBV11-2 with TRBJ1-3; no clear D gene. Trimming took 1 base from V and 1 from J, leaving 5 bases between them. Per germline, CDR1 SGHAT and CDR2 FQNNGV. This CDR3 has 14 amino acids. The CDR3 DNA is TGTGCCAGCAGCTTAGGCTCATCTGGAAACACCATATATTTT. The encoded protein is CASSLGSSGNTIYF.

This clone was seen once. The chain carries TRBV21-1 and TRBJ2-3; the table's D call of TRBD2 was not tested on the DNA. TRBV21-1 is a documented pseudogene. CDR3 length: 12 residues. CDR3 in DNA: TGTGCCAGCAGCACGGGTTGGGATACGCAGTATTTT. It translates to CASSTGWDTQYF.

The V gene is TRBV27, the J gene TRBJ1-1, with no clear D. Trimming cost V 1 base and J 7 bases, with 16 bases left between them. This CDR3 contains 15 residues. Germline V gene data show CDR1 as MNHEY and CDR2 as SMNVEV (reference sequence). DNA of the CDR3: TGTGCCAGCAGTTTATTCGTGGGAGCCTTCGATGAAGCTTTCTTT. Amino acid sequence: CASSLFVGAFDEAFF.

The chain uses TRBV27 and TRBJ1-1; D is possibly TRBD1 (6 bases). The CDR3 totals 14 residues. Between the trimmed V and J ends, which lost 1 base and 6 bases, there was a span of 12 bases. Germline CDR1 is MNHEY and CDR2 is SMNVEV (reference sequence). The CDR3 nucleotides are TGTGCCAGCAGTTTATATTCAGGGGCCGCTGAAGCTTTCTTT. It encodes CASSLYSGAAEAFF.